Reported below is one T cell receptor (beta chain). V shed 4 bases and J shed 0 bases, with 15 bases lying between them. Germline V CDR1 and CDR2: SGHVS, FQNEAQ. This CDR3 is built from 16 residues. The data belong to a study of T cells after posttransplantation cyclophosphamide. Sequencing was performed with immunoSEQ multiplex PCR; in TCRdb, only in-frame clones are kept and a portion is missing. The sample has tens of thousands of clones; about 86% are singletons. Sequencing was performed on PBMCs. This chain connects TRBV7-8 to TRBJ1-2, with D uncertain. This sequence was found in a man between 25 and 39 years old with a blood cancer, CMV-positive, and with a related stem cell donor. Here the CDR3 reads CASSYIGFGTNYGYTF. CDR3 in DNA: TGTGCCAGCAGCTATATAGGTTTCGGGACTAACTATGGCTACACCTTC.